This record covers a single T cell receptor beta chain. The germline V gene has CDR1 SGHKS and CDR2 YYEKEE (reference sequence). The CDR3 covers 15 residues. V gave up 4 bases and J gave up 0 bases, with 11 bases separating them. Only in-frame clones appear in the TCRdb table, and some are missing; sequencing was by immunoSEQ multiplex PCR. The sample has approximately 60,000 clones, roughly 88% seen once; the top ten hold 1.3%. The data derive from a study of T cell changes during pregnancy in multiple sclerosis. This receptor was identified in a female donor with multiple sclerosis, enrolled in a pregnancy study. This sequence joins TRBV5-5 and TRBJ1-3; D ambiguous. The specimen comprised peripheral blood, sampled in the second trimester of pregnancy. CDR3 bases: TGTGCCAGCAGCCCGACACGCTTCTCTGGAAACACCATATATTTT. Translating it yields CASSPTRFSGNTIYF.